Listed here is a single TCR beta chain. V dropped 2 bases and J dropped 4 bases, with 6 bases sitting between them. There are 13 residues in the CDR3. The germline gives CDR1 SEHNR, CDR2 FQNEAQ (reference sequence). Patients had blood sampled at baseline and again on cycle 4 day 1 and cycle 7 day 1. This sample is drawn from a study of OX40 agonist ivuxolimab in advanced cancers. Study details: A mean age of about 56 years, range about 20 to 79, was recorded, and about 83% were male. Antecedent anti-PD-1, anti-PD-L1 or anti-CTLA-4 therapy was permissible, with roughly 36% having received some. Partial response was recorded in three patients: one hepatocellular carcinoma and two cutaneous melanoma cases.

Sequenced by immunoSEQ multiplex PCR; TCRdb stores in-frame clones only, minus some. Altogether roughly 71,000 clones are present, approximately 90% being singletons, with the ten largest covering more than 14%. V gene TRBV7-9 combines with J gene TRBJ2-1; D unclear. The sequencing here drew on CD4+ or CD8+ T cells sorted from blood, taken in a trial of the OX40 agonist ivuxolimab. This receptor was obtained from an adult with an advanced solid tumor such as melanoma, head and neck, liver or kidney cancer. The CDR3, as DNA: TGTGCCAGCAGCTTACCAGCTTACAATGAGCAGTTCTTC. This encodes CASSLPAYNEQFF.